What follows are 3 T cell receptor beta chains derived from one specimen sequenced in a study of cytomegalovirus exposure and HLA in healthy donors. The study ran its PCR with 60 Vbeta and 13 Jbeta primers. Sequenced by immunoSEQ multiplex PCR; TCRdb stores in-frame clones only, minus some. The data hold roughly 150,000 clones, with roughly 82% observed a single time. The sequenced sample was PBMCs. These receptors were taken from a woman between 50 and 59 years old in good health and CMV-seropositive.

The chain carries TRBV2 and TRBJ1-2; 7 bases are shared with TRBD1. V lost 4 bases, J lost 2 bases, and 4 bases stayed unmatched. CDR1 is SNHLY, CDR2 FYNNEI, per germline. This CDR3 comprises 14 residues. CDR3 sequence: CASSVLTGNYGYTF. CDR3 DNA sequence: TGTGCCAGCAGTGTCTTGACAGGGAACTATGGCTACACCTTC.

The chain employs TRBV6-6 and TRBJ1-2; no reliable D call. Germline CDR1 and CDR2: MNHNY and SVGAGI (reference sequence). The ends were cut back, 5 bases at V and 5 bases at J, with 9 bases in the middle. The CDR3 is 12 amino acids. The CDR3 DNA reads TGTGCCAGCAGTACTCAGGCATATGGCTACACCTTC. Translated, it gives CASSTQAYGYTF.

The chain uses TRBV4-2 and TRBJ1-4; D possibly corresponds to TRBD1 (5 bases). The length of the CDR3 is 15 residues. V lost 3 bases and J lost 1, with 9 bases in between. Germline V gene lookup returns CDR1 LGHNA and CDR2 YNFKEQ. CDR3 in amino acids: CASSQTAGTNEKLFF. The CDR3 nucleotides are TGTGCCAGCAGCCAGACAGCAGGAACTAATGAAAAACTGTTTTTT.